This entry lists 19 T cell receptor beta chains sequenced from one sample in a study of cytomegalovirus exposure and HLA in healthy donors. The primer mix had 60 Vbeta and 13 Jbeta primers. Sequencing was performed with immunoSEQ multiplex PCR; in TCRdb, only in-frame clones are kept and a portion is missing. The repertoire holds over 150,000 clones, with 77% as singletons. The specimen sequenced was PBMCs. Every receptor here comes from a woman aged 25 to 45 in good health and CMV-seropositive.

The V and J genes are TRBV5-1 and TRBJ2-7; D is uncertain. The CDR3 spans 15 residues. V lost 0 bases and J lost 7, with 17 bases in between. Germline V gene data show CDR1 as SGHRS and CDR2 as YFSETQ. The CDR3 loop is CASSLEQPAIEEQYF. The CDR3 region has the DNA TGCGCCAGCAGCTTGGAACAGCCCGCTATAGAGGAGCAGTACTTC. The full variable domain, its missing parts supplied by reference TRBV5-1 and TRBJ2-7, is KAGVTQTPRYLIKTRGQQVTLSCSPISGHRSVSWYQQTPGQGLQFLFEYFSETQRNKGNFPGRFSGRQFSNSRSEMNVSTLELGDSALYLCASSLEQPAIEEQYFGPGTRLTVT.

This chain links TRBV28 with TRBJ1-2; no clear D. Trimming took 5 bases from V and 8 from J, leaving 18 bases between them. Germline loops: CDR1 MDHEN, CDR2 SYDVKM. This CDR3 is built from 14 residues. CDR3 in amino acids: CASSPYLAPGGYTF. Here the CDR3 DNA reads TGTGCCAGCAGTCCATACCTTGCTCCGGGAGGCTACACCTTC.

The chain couples TRBV27 to TRBJ2-7; D gene ambiguous. This CDR3 is built from 13 residues. From germline, CDR1 is MNHEY and CDR2 SMNVEV (reference sequence). The V end lost 4 bases, the J end lost 3 bases, and 10 bases lay between the germline ends. The CDR3 DNA reads as TGTGCCAGCAGTTCCCTCTCGGGCTACGAGCAGTACTTC. Its protein is CASSSLSGYEQYF.

This chain uses TRBV30 with TRBJ1-5; no firm D call. Germline CDR1 reads GTSNPN; CDR2 reads SVGIG (reference sequence). The CDR3 spans 14 residues. The germline V and J ends were trimmed by 2 bases and 4 bases, with 12 bases remaining between them. The chain's CDR3 is CAWSLGQTNQPQHF. Here the CDR3 DNA reads TGTGCCTGGAGTCTTGGCCAGACTAATCAGCCCCAGCATTTT.

The gene calls are TRBV30 and TRBJ1-1; 10 nucleotides agree with TRBD1. The CDR3 contains 13 residues. Germline V gene lookup returns CDR1 GTSNPN and CDR2 SVGIG (reference sequence). After removal of 3 bases from V and 4 bases from J, the junction contained 2 bases not matched to a gene. The CDR3 protein is CAWSGQGGTEAFF. The CDR3 nucleotides read TGTGCCTGGAGCGGACAGGGGGGCACTGAAGCTTTCTTT.

In DNA form, the CDR3 reads TGTGCCAGCAGTTTAGCGGGAGACGTCGCAGATACGCAGTATTTT. Its translation: CASSLAGDVADTQYF. V is TRBV28 and J is TRBJ2-3, with 7 bases that match TRBD2. The junction had 6 bases not matched to a gene; V was cut back by 2 bases and J by 4 bases. The CDR3 sequence is 15 residues long. Germline V gene data show CDR1 as MDHEN and CDR2 as SYDVKM.

This clone appeared a few times. The V call is TRBV7-6, the J call TRBJ1-5; 11 bases match TRBD1. Losses at the gene ends were 5 bases for V and 5 bases for J; bases not matched to a gene: 2. The CDR3 consists of 14 residues. Germline-derived CDR1 and CDR2 are SGHVS and FNYEAQ. CDR3 loop: CASSPGQGDQPQHF. In nucleotides, the CDR3 is TGTGCCAGCAGCCCGGGACAGGGGGATCAGCCCCAGCATTTT.

This clone occurred a few times. The V and J genes are TRBV19 and TRBJ2-7; weak D call: TRBD1 (6 bases). Germline loops: CDR1 LNHDA, CDR2 SQIVND (reference sequence). The V and J ends lost 1 base and 2 bases respectively, with 18 bases between them. This CDR3 has 17 residues. CDR3 amino acids: CASSIVKLTGFPYEQYF. CDR3 DNA: TGTGCCAGTAGTATAGTAAAGTTAACAGGGTTCCCCTACGAGCAGTACTTC.

The V call is TRBV28, the J call TRBJ1-2, with 9 nucleotides matching TRBD1. Germline CDR1 is MDHEN and CDR2 is SYDVKM. The CDR3 extends over 13 amino acids. With V trimmed by 7 bases and J by 7 bases, 7 bases remained unmatched. The CDR3: CASNPGQGFGYTF. The CDR3 bases are TGTGCCAGCAACCCGGGACAGGGTTTTGGCTACACCTTC.

The chain uses TRBV25-1 and TRBJ1-2, with a possible D match to TRBD1 (6 bases). CDR1 and CDR2 from the germline V gene are MGHDK and SYGVNS. Trimming took off 3 bases at V and 4 bases at J, with 12 bases between the two ends. The CDR3 runs to 14 residues. CDR3 bases: TGTGCCAGCAGTGAGCCCGGGACACCCTATGGCTACACCTTC. As protein: CASSEPGTPYGYTF.

The sample holds one count of this clone. The chain couples TRBV28 to TRBJ2-5; 8 bases fit TRBD1. The CDR3 is 16 amino acids. V lost 5 bases, J lost 2 bases, and 10 bases stayed unmatched. Germline lookup yields CDR1 MDHEN and CDR2 SYDVKM. In DNA, the CDR3 is TGTGCCAGCAGTCGACCCCCCGGGGACAGGCAAGAGACCCAGTACTTC. This encodes CASSRPPGDRQETQYF.

Notes on this clone: The same CDR3 also results from other DNA sequences found in this sample. The chain joins TRBV7-8 to TRBJ2-7, with D perhaps matching TRBD1 (5 bases). This CDR3 has 13 residues. CDR1 and CDR2 from the germline V gene are SGHVS and FQNEAQ. The ends were cut back, 5 bases at V and 3 bases at J, with 11 bases in the middle. The CDR3 sequence: CASSLQQGYEQYF. The CDR3 coding sequence is TGTGCCAGCAGCCTGCAGCAGGGCTACGAGCAGTACTTC.

This chain joins TRBV5-1 and TRBJ2-3; TRBD2 agrees at 12 bases. Germline CDR1 SGHRS, CDR2 YFSETQ. The CDR3 spans 16 residues. The V segment lost 0 bases and the J segment 4 bases; nucleotides outside the gene matches: 3. CDR3 in DNA: TGCGCCAGCAGCTTGGGACTAGCGGGAGTGGCAGATACGCAGTATTTT. Amino acids: CASSLGLAGVADTQYF.

The chain employs TRBV5-1 and TRBJ2-1, with D perhaps TRBD2 (6 bases). Germline loops: CDR1 SGHRS, CDR2 YFSETQ. This CDR3 comprises 15 residues. Trimming cost V 4 bases and J 5 bases, with 16 bases left between them. The CDR3 nucleotides are TGCGCCAGCAGCCCGGGGGATCTGGACGACAATGAGCAGTTCTTC. Protein product: CASSPGDLDDNEQFF.

This clone showed up just once. The chain is built from TRBV7-6 and TRBJ1-3; possibly TRBD1 for D (6 bases). From germline, CDR1 is SGHVS and CDR2 FNYEAQ. This CDR3 is 15 amino acids long. V was shortened by 6 bases and J by 0 bases, with 12 bases between the two germline ends. CDR3 amino acids: CASRTGGLSGNTIYF. Here the CDR3 DNA reads TGTGCCAGCAGGACGGGGGGCCTCTCTGGAAACACCATATATTTT.

This clone was recorded a few times. The chain uses TRBV2 and TRBJ2-1, with TRBD2 matching 11 bases. The CDR3 consists of 16 residues. V lost 5 bases to trimming and J lost 8 bases; unmatched junction nucleotides: 11. The V gene's germline CDR1 is SNHLY and CDR2 FYNNEI. CDR3: CASSPRGLAGGDEQFF. The CDR3 nucleotides are TGTGCCAGCAGTCCCCGCGGGCTAGCGGGAGGAGATGAGCAGTTCTTC. The full variable domain, with the rest looked up from reference TRBV2 and TRBJ2-1, is EPEVTQTPSHQVTQMGQEVILRCVPISNHLYFYWYRQILGQKVEFLVSFYNNEISEKSEIFDDQFSVERPDGSNFTLKIRSTKLEDSAMYFCASSPRGLAGGDEQFFGPGTRLTVL.

Only one count was recorded for this clone. The chain links TRBV27 to TRBJ2-2, with TRBD1 matching 10 bases. This CDR3 contains 19 residues. Trimming took 5 bases from V and 7 from J; bases not matched to a gene: 19. Germline V lookup: CDR1 MNHEY, CDR2 SMNVEV (reference sequence). The CDR3 region is CASSTKPGQGNVRNGELFF. In DNA form, the CDR3 reads TGTGCCAGCAGTACTAAACCGGGACAGGGGAACGTGAGGAACGGGGAGCTGTTTTTT.

The chain links TRBV23-1 to TRBJ2-1, with 8 bases lining up with TRBD1. TRBV23-1 is classed as an ORF, of uncertain function. J gave up 5 bases and V 6 bases, and 12 bases lay outside the gene matches. The CDR3 contains 16 residues. CDR3 amino acids: CASSPEGDRTHNEQFF. CDR3 sequence (DNA): TGCGCCAGCAGCCCCGAGGGGGACAGGACCCACAATGAGCAGTTCTTC.

The chain combines TRBV10-2 with TRBJ2-5; 7 bases align to TRBD2. This CDR3 comprises 13 residues. J gave up 5 bases and V 10 bases, and 10 bases lay outside the gene matches. Per the germline V gene, CDR1 is WSHSY and CDR2 is SAAADI. CDR3 DNA: TGCGCCACCCTTGGGGGGAGGGCGGAGACCCAGTACTTC. Encoded protein: CATLGGRAETQYF.